Listed here are 23 T cell receptor delta chains from one sample, sequenced in a study of gamma-delta T cells after stem cell transplantation (dated by TCRdb to 2016 to 2018). The library was prepared using RT-PCR. Sequencing was carried out with an Illumina MiSeq. For TCRdb, the public reads were processed anew by CATT, and duplicate DNA sequences were folded into one row. The sample profile shows more than 7,000 delta-chain clones; roughly 14% of them were found once. The ten largest clones take up under 7% of the sample. The sample consisted of gamma-delta T cells. These TCRs come from a human donor. It is not recorded whose cells these are; they may come from a transplant donor.

This clone is medium-sized within its sample. Other DNA sequences in the same sample also yield this CDR3. The chain has TRDV2 and TRDJ3; 10 nucleotides match TRDD3. The germline V gene encodes CDR1 GEAIGNYY and CDR2 EKD. Trimming removed 1 base from V and 0 bases from J; junction bases left unmatched: 5. The CDR3 runs to 19 residues. The chain's CDR3 is CACDTGGYRSSWDTRQMFF. CDR3 coding DNA: TGTGCCTGTGACACTGGGGGATACAGGAGCTCCTGGGACACCCGACAGATGTTTTTC.

In regard to this clone: A much larger clone lies a single base off, so this may be a read error. The CDR3: CALGEPTTAYSGAGGDTDKLIF. In DNA form, the CDR3 reads TGTGCTCTTGGGGAACCTACGACCGCGTACTCGGGGGCCGGGGGAGACACCGATAAACTCATCTTT. The V gene is TRDV1, the J gene TRDJ1; D possibly corresponds to TRDD3 (6 bases). Looked up from germline, CDR1 is TSWWSYY and CDR2 is QGS. The CDR3 covers 22 residues. V dropped 1 base and J dropped 0 bases, with 30 bases sitting between them.

This clone was seen ten or more times. The rearrangement links TRDV1 to TRDJ2; the match to TRDD3 covers 13 bases. The CDR3 runs 21 residues. In germline, CDR1 is TSWWSYY, CDR2 QGS. V trimming: 6 bases; J trimming: 3 bases; junction bases outside the gene matches: 19. The CDR3 is CALGLLPTQNWGIRMTAQLFF. In DNA, the CDR3 is TGTGCTCTTGGACTCCTTCCTACCCAAAACTGGGGGATACGGATGACAGCACAACTCTTCTTT.

About this clone itself: A far larger clone is one nucleotide away, so this likely arose from a read error. The rearrangement links TRDV2 to TRDJ3; D not resolved. V was shortened by 1 base and J by 1 base, with 13 bases between the two germline ends. Germline V gene data show CDR1 as GEAIGNYY and CDR2 as EKD. This CDR3 has 18 amino acids. In DNA, the CDR3 is TGTGCCTGTGACACGGCGGATGCCTGTTCCTGGGACACCCGACAGATGTTTTTC. It codes for CACDTADACSWDTRQMFF.

As concerns this clone: This likely stems from a read error, as it lies one base from a far larger clone. Distinct nucleotide sequences in the sample also encode this CDR3. V and J are TRDV2 and TRDJ3, with TRDD3 matching over 7 bases. The CDR3 has 16 residues. Germline assignment: CDR1 GEAIGNYY and CDR2 EKD. Trimming cost V 3 bases and J 1 base; bases outside gene matches: 2. CDR3 bases: TGTGCCTGTGACTGGGGGAGTTCCTGGGACACCCGACAGATGTTTTTC. It translates to CACDWGSSWDTRQMFF.

The chain uses TRDV3 and TRDJ1; TRDD3 aligns across 11 bases. With 3 bases clipped from V and 2 bases from J, the junction kept 29 bases outside the gene matches. The CDR3 spans 22 residues. Germline assignment: CDR1 TVYSNPD and CDR2 GDNSRS (reference sequence). The CDR3 spells CAFLLPGCVGGGYASRTDKLIF. The CDR3 bases are TGTGCCTTCCTCCTTCCGGGATGTGTTGGTGGGGGATACGCGAGTAGGACCGATAAACTCATCTTT.

J is TRDJ1 and V is TRDV1, with 11 bases matching TRDD3. Trimming at V came to 5 bases and at J to 3 bases, leaving 17 bases not matched to a gene. Germline loops: CDR1 TSWWSYY, CDR2 QGS. This CDR3 is 19 amino acids long. Written as DNA, the CDR3 is TGTGCTCTTGGGAGAGTACCTCGGAACAACTGGGGGATAGCCGATAAACTCATCTTT. It encodes CALGRVPRNNWGIADKLIF.

The V call is TRDV2, the J call TRDJ3; TRDD3 matches 11 bases. The CDR3 has 18 residues. V gave up 5 bases and J gave up 2 bases; unmatched junction bases: 7. Germline lookup yields CDR1 GEAIGNYY and CDR2 EKD. In nucleotides, the CDR3 is TGTGCCTGTGCTGCGGTACTGGGGGATACCTGGGACACCCGACAGATGTTTTTC. It codes for CACAAVLGDTWDTRQMFF.

This chain links TRDV1 with TRDJ1, with TRDD3 matching over 8 bases. Germline-derived CDR1 and CDR2 are TSWWSYY and QGS. Trimming removed 8 bases from V and 0 bases from J; junction bases left unmatched: 14. The length of the CDR3 is 17 residues. The CDR3 region is CALKHYWGPPYTDKLIF. CDR3 in DNA: TGTGCTCTTAAACATTACTGGGGGCCCCCGTACACCGATAAACTCATCTTT.

This clone was seen more than once but under ten times. It may be a read error: a sequence one base away is much more abundant. This chain joins TRDV1 and TRDJ2, with a possible D match to TRDD2 (5 bases). Trimming left V 5 bases short and J 11 bases short, with 15 bases between. The CDR3 sequence is 13 residues long. The germline CDR1 and CDR2 sequences are TSWWSYY and QGS. CDR3 amino acids: CALGTTFWPQLFF. DNA of the CDR3: TGTGCTCTTGGGACGACCTTCTGGCCCCAACTCTTCTTT.

As regards this clone: Being one base from a much bigger clone, this may be a read error. The CDR3 DNA reads as TGTGCCTATGAAGGACTGGGGGATACGCGGGACAAACTCATCTTT. Its translation: CAYEGLGDTRDKLIF. The chain is built from TRDV2 and TRDJ1; 13 bases are a match to TRDD3. Germline-derived CDR1 and CDR2 are GEAIGNYY and EKD. There are 15 residues in the CDR3. The trim removed 8 bases at V and 8 bases at J, leaving 13 bases unmatched.

This clone is deemed medium-sized. The CDR3 nucleotides are TGTGCCCTCCTTATAAGTGGGGGGGATACCGATAAACTCATCTTT. Protein product: CALLISGGDTDKLIF. V usage is TRDV3 and J usage is TRDJ1, with TRDD3 matching over 7 bases. Germline loops: CDR1 TVYSNPD, CDR2 GDNSRS (reference sequence). V gave up 5 bases and J gave up 2 bases; unmatched junction bases: 14. CDR3 size: 15 residues.

By sample share, this clone is medium-sized. The sample contains more than one DNA sequence encoding this CDR3. The chain combines TRDV2 with TRDJ1; 13 positions match TRDD3. CDR3 length: 19 amino acids. V was clipped by 4 bases and J by 1 base; unmatched bases: 14. From germline, CDR1 is GEAIGNYY and CDR2 EKD. The CDR3 here is CACERVPTYWGIRTDKLIF. The CDR3, as DNA: TGTGCCTGTGAGAGAGTTCCTACCTACTGGGGGATACGCACCGATAAACTCATCTTT.

This clone was seen just once. Being one base from a much bigger clone, this may be a read error. Distinct nucleotide sequences in the sample also encode this CDR3. The rearrangement links TRAV29/DV5 to TRDJ2, with 9 bases that match TRDD3. The CDR3 totals 21 residues. Germline values: CDR1 NSMFDY, CDR2 ISSIKDK. CDR3 loop: CAAHSSYLYWGTEALTAQLFF. The CDR3 nucleotides are TGTGCAGCACATTCTTCCTATCTATACTGGGGGACCGAAGCTTTGACCGCACAACTCTTCTTT.

About this clone itself: A read error likely explains this, since a far larger clone differs by one base. The chain employs TRDV2 and TRDJ3; a weak D match, TRDD3 (6 bases). The CDR3 spans 18 residues. CDR1 is GEAIGNYY and CDR2 is EKD in the germline V gene. CDR3 loop: CACDWGPLSSWDSRQMFF. CDR3 nucleotide sequence: TGTGCCTGTGACTGGGGGCCCCTGAGCTCCTGGGACTCCCGACAGATGTTTTTC.

The genes are TRDV2 and TRDJ3; TRDD3 matches 11 bases. The CDR3 has 20 amino acids. The germline gives CDR1 GEAIGNYY, CDR2 EKD. V shed 0 bases, J shed 0 bases, and the junction held 6 bases outside the gene matches. CDR3 in DNA: TGTGCCTGTGACACCGTACTGGGGGATATGACCTCCTGGGACACCCGACAGATGTTTTTC. Translation gives CACDTVLGDMTSWDTRQMFF.

This clone is deemed medium-sized (0.01 to 0.1%). The V and J genes are TRDV2 and TRDJ1; TRDD3 agrees at 7 bases. The V gene end was trimmed by 0 bases and the J gene end by 0 bases; junction bases not matched to a gene: 9. The V gene's germline CDR1 is GEAIGNYY and CDR2 EKD. This CDR3 has 17 residues. The CDR3 sequence: CACDTVGGILDTDKLIF. The CDR3 DNA sequence: TGTGCCTGTGACACCGTTGGTGGGATACTTGACACCGATAAACTCATCTTT.

This clone is labeled medium-sized. A read error may produce the germline difference seen at one junction end. The CDR3 loop is CACDTGSSWGTRQMFF. As DNA, the CDR3 is TGTGCCTGTGACACCGGGAGCTCCTGGGGCACCCGACAGATGTTTTTC. The chain employs TRDV2 and TRDJ3; D perhaps matches TRDD3 (6 bases). The CDR3 is 16 residues long. Germline CDR1 GEAIGNYY, CDR2 EKD.

The chain carries TRDV1 and TRDJ1, with 12 bases that match TRDD3. The CDR3 extends over 20 amino acids. The V segment lost 0 bases and the J segment 0 bases; nucleotides outside the gene matches: 11. The germline V gene encodes CDR1 TSWWSYY and CDR2 QGS. CDR3 region: CALGELASYLGDTNTDKLIF. The CDR3 DNA reads TGTGCTCTTGGGGAACTGGCTTCCTACCTGGGGGATACGAACACCGATAAACTCATCTTT.

This clone counts as medium-sized. The same CDR3 arises from other DNA sequences in this sample as well. The genes are TRDV1 and TRDJ1; D gene uncertain. Germline values: CDR1 TSWWSYY, CDR2 QGS. The V gene lost 1 base and the J gene lost 0 bases, with 21 bases spanning the gap. This CDR3 contains 19 residues. The CDR3 sequence: CALGEPASGSLAYTDKLIF. CDR3 DNA: TGTGCTCTTGGGGAACCTGCGAGCGGGTCCCTAGCTTACACCGATAAACTCATCTTT.

The chain joins TRDV1 to TRDJ1; TRDD3 agrees at 7 bases. Losses at the gene ends were 8 bases for V and 0 bases for J; bases not matched to a gene: 33. The V gene's germline CDR1 is TSWWSYY and CDR2 QGS. The CDR3 extends over 23 amino acids. The CDR3 DNA sequence: TGTGCTCTTAAAATCTTCCCACCAAGCGAATCGGAAGGGATACACGGCTACACCGATAAACTCATCTTT. Its protein is CALKIFPPSESEGIHGYTDKLIF.

For this clone: This likely traces to a read error, being one base from a far larger clone. The V call is TRDV2, the J call TRDJ3, with 8 bases fitting TRDD3. Germline V lookup: CDR1 GEAIGNYY, CDR2 EKD. The CDR3 has 20 residues. CDR3 bases: TGTGCCTGTGACGGGCTAGGCTGGGGGAGCCGCTCCTGGGGCACCCGACAGATGTTTTTC. Its translation is CACDGLGWGSRSWGTRQMFF.

On this clone itself: TCRdb attributes to this sequence the protein of a much larger clone, which differs from the DNA translation at residue 7; a read error is likely, and the protein displayed is translated from the DNA. The chain is built from TRDV2 and TRDJ1; perhaps TRDD3 as D (6 bases). This CDR3 contains 16 residues. Trimming shortened V by 6 bases and J by 0 bases, and 19 bases separated the two germline ends. The germline V gene has CDR1 GEAIGNYY and CDR2 EKD. CDR3 in DNA: TGTGCCTGTTCACCTTTACCGGGGGACTACACCGATAAACTCATCTTT. Protein: CACSPLPGDYTDKLIF.